This TCR beta chain came from a study of shared clonotypes between healthy human individuals. Data came from immunoSEQ multiplex PCR; TCRdb stores just in-frame clones and leaves some out. The data hold 600,000 to 750,000 clones, with about 90% observed a single time. This CDR3 has 18 residues. With V trimmed by 3 bases and J by 2 bases, 10 bases remained unmatched. Per the germline V gene, CDR1 is MGHRA and CDR2 is YSYEKL. The TCR was taken from a man aged 18-30 years in good health. Some clones in this sample may be carry-over from other donors' samples. The gene calls are TRBV4-1 and TRBJ2-7, with 13 nucleotides matching TRBD2. What was sequenced was memory CD8+ T cells from PBMCs. Stated subset: CD45RO+ cells pooled with CCR7-negative TemRA cells. CDR3 residues: CASSQDPSGLAGPYEQYF. DNA of the CDR3: TGCGCCAGCAGCCAGGACCCCTCGGGACTAGCGGGACCCTACGAGCAGTACTTC.